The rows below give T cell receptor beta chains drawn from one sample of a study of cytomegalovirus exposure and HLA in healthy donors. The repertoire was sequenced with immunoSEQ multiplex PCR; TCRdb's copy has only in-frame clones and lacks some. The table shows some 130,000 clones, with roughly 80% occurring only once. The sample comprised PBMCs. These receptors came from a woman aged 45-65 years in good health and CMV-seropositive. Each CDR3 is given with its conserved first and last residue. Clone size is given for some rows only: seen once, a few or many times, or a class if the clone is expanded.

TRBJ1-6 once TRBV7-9 CASSLASGGPSPLHF
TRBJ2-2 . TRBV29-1 CSVEDGLITGELFF
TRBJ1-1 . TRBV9 CASSVAARANTEAFF
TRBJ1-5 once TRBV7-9 CASSSRAEPQHF
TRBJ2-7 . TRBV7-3 CASSRGAGASYEQYF
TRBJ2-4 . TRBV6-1 CASSEVRGARGGDKNIQYF
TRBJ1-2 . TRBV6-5 CASSPGQGRYGYTF
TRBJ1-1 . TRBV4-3 CASRKDTANTEAFF
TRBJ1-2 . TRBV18 CASSPPITGDNGYTF
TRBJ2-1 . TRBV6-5 CASQPSSYNEQFF
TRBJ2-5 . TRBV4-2 CASSQPSEETQYF
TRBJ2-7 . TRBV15 CATSRASMEQYF
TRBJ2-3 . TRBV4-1 CASSHLGETSGAPDF